Ten or more counts support the clone carrying this T cell receptor (beta chain). TCRdb independently ran MiXCR on the 5' RACE reads; one entry per CDR3 protein. The sample records 97,000 or so distinct CDR3 sequences, roughly 11% being singletons. These data originate in a study of early T cells in non-severe SARS-CoV-2 infection. Study information: Chains stayed unpaired after sequencing of bulk RNA from unsorted whole blood.

The CDR3 covers 13 residues. The V end lost 5 bases, the J end lost 8 bases, and 13 bases lay between the germline ends. Germline CDR1 SEHNR, CDR2 FQNEAQ (reference sequence). This sequence originates from an adult who was a healthcare worker with PCR-confirmed SARS-CoV-2 infection or an uninfected control (not recorded which). The chain combines TRBV7-9 with TRBJ2-4, with TRBD2 as a possible D gene (6 bases). This sample comprised whole blood, obtained at baseline. The CDR3 spells CASSNRDWDIQYF. DNA for the CDR3: TGTGCCAGCAGCAACCGGGACTGGGACATTCAGTACTTC.